A selection of T cell receptor beta chains follows, all from one sample in a study of shared clonotypes between healthy human individuals. Some clones are missing from TCRdb's copy, which holds only in-frame ones; the method was immunoSEQ multiplex PCR. The repertoire has around 2,100,000 clones, 85% to 95% of them found once; the top ten carry more than 0.95%. Sample: naive CD8+ T cells sorted from blood. These TCRs come from a man aged 18 to 30 in good health. CDR3s include the opening cysteine and the closing phenylalanine or tryptophan. A D gene is named only where the DNA matches it firmly. Expanded clones get a size class; other rows say once, few or many, or leave the size out.

j_call: TRBJ1-1
d_call: -
clone_size: -
v_call: TRBV4-1
cdr3_aa: CASSQRPAGTEAFF
cdr3_nt: TGCGCCAGCAGCCAAAGACCGGCTGGGACTGAAGCTTTCTTT

j_call: TRBJ1-2
d_call: -
clone_size: -
v_call: TRBV27
cdr3_aa: CASSGPGAALDGYTF
cdr3_nt: TGTGCCAGCAGTGGCCCGGGAGCCGCCTTAGACGGCTACACCTTC

j_call: TRBJ2-7
d_call: TRBD2
clone_size: once
v_call: TRBV27
cdr3_aa: CASSVSSGTYEQYF
cdr3_nt: TGTGCCAGCAGTGTCTCTAGCGGGACATACGAGCAGTACTTC

j_call: TRBJ2-1
d_call: -
clone_size: -
v_call: TRBV28
cdr3_aa: CASSLAPSEAFF
cdr3_nt: TGTGCCAGCAGTTTGGCCCCATCCGAAGCTTTCTTC

j_call: TRBJ2-1
d_call: TRBD2
clone_size: -
v_call: TRBV11-2
cdr3_aa: CASSSTSGRYNEQFF
cdr3_nt: TGTGCCAGCAGCTCCACTAGCGGGAGATACAATGAGCAGTTCTTC

j_call: TRBJ2-3
d_call: -
clone_size: -
v_call: TRBV15
cdr3_aa: CATSRLRGLGDTQYF
cdr3_nt: TGTGCCACCAGCAGGCTCAGGGGTCTTGGAGATACGCAGTATTTT

j_call: TRBJ2-1
d_call: -
clone_size: -
v_call: TRBV7-2
cdr3_aa: CASSLGARGNWAEQFF
cdr3_nt: TGTGCCAGCAGCTTAGGGGCCAGGGGCAATTGGGCAGAGCAGTTCTTC

j_call: TRBJ1-1
d_call: -
clone_size: -
v_call: TRBV2
cdr3_aa: CARGIGTEAFF
cdr3_nt: TGTGCCAGGGGGATTGGAACTGAAGCTTTCTTT

j_call: TRBJ2-7
d_call: -
clone_size: -
v_call: TRBV21-1
cdr3_aa: CASSKVTATTYEQYF
cdr3_nt: TGTGCCAGCAGCAAAGTTACAGCTACCACATACGAGCAGTACTTC

j_call: TRBJ2-1
d_call: TRBD2
clone_size: -
v_call: TRBV2
cdr3_aa: CASSAEDLGLAGVNEQFF
cdr3_nt: TGTGCCAGCAGTGCCGAAGACCTTGGACTAGCGGGAGTCAATGAGCAGTTCTTC

j_call: TRBJ2-7
d_call: TRBD2
clone_size: -
v_call: TRBV28
cdr3_aa: CASSLLVLAGYEQYF
cdr3_nt: TGTGCCAGCAGTTTATTGGTACTAGCGGGGTACGAGCAGTACTTC

j_call: TRBJ2-7
d_call: -
clone_size: -
v_call: TRBV4-1
cdr3_aa: CASRRDNSYEQYF
cdr3_nt: TGCGCCAGCAGAAGGGACAACAGCTACGAGCAGTACTTC

j_call: TRBJ2-5
d_call: -
clone_size: once
v_call: TRBV6-5
cdr3_aa: CASSYGPGPVQETQYF
cdr3_nt: TGTGCCAGCAGTTACGGTCCGGGCCCCGTCCAAGAGACCCAGTACTTC

j_call: TRBJ2-7
d_call: TRBD1
clone_size: -
v_call: TRBV30
cdr3_aa: CARGQRNSYEQYF
cdr3_nt: TGTGCCCGGGGACAGCGGAATTCCTACGAGCAGTACTTC

j_call: TRBJ2-7
d_call: TRBD2
clone_size: -
v_call: TRBV10-3
cdr3_aa: CAISDPGLDSYEQYF
cdr3_nt: TGTGCCATCAGCGATCCGGGACTAGACTCCTACGAGCAGTACTTC

j_call: TRBJ2-1
d_call: TRBD1
clone_size: -
v_call: TRBV13
cdr3_aa: CASSAGQGDGNEQFF
cdr3_nt: TGTGCCAGCAGCGCCGGACAGGGGGACGGAAATGAGCAGTTCTTC

j_call: TRBJ2-1
d_call: -
clone_size: once
v_call: TRBV27
cdr3_aa: CASGFLSAPYNEQFF
cdr3_nt: TGTGCCAGCGGTTTTTTGAGCGCCCCCTACAATGAGCAGTTCTTC

j_call: TRBJ2-1
d_call: TRBD2
clone_size: -
v_call: TRBV5-6
cdr3_aa: CASSASGLAGGNVYNEQFF
cdr3_nt: TGTGCCAGCAGCGCGTCGGGACTAGCGGGAGGGAACGTCTACAATGAGCAGTTCTTC

j_call: TRBJ2-7
d_call: TRBD1
clone_size: few
v_call: TRBV4-1
cdr3_aa: CASSPRDRGPYEQYF
cdr3_nt: TGCGCCAGCAGCCCCCGGGACAGGGGCCCCTACGAGCAGTACTTC

j_call: TRBJ2-2
d_call: -
clone_size: -
v_call: TRBV29-1
cdr3_aa: CSVEEDTGELFF
cdr3_nt: TGCAGCGTTGAAGAGGACACCGGGGAGCTGTTTTTT

j_call: TRBJ1-2
d_call: -
clone_size: -
v_call: TRBV15
cdr3_aa: CATSSPLGGNYGYTF
cdr3_nt: TGTGCCACCAGCAGCCCCTTGGGAGGAAACTATGGCTACACCTTC

j_call: TRBJ1-1
d_call: -
clone_size: -
v_call: TRBV27
cdr3_aa: CASSFLGGEAFF
cdr3_nt: TGTGCCAGCAGTTTCTTAGGTGGTGAAGCTTTCTTT

j_call: TRBJ2-7
d_call: TRBD1
clone_size: once
v_call: TRBV27
cdr3_aa: CASSPWQGADEQYF
cdr3_nt: TGTGCCAGCAGTCCCTGGCAGGGGGCGGACGAGCAGTACTTC

j_call: TRBJ2-7
d_call: -
clone_size: -
v_call: TRBV5-6
cdr3_aa: CASSSFSDAYEQYF
cdr3_nt: TGTGCCAGCAGCTCCTTTTCCGATGCCTACGAGCAGTACTTC

j_call: TRBJ2-7
d_call: -
clone_size: -
v_call: TRBV6-6
cdr3_aa: CASSYSSAYEQYF
cdr3_nt: TGTGCCAGCAGTTACTCTAGCGCCTACGAGCAGTACTTC

j_call: TRBJ2-1
d_call: -
clone_size: -
v_call: TRBV7-9
cdr3_aa: CAIGWVGPDEQFF
cdr3_nt: TGTGCCATTGGGTGGGTAGGGCCGGATGAGCAGTTCTTC

j_call: TRBJ1-6
d_call: TRBD1
clone_size: once
v_call: TRBV4-3
cdr3_aa: CASSPQDREIGSPLHF
cdr3_nt: TGCGCCAGCAGCCCTCAGGACAGGGAAATTGGTTCACCCCTCCACTTT

j_call: TRBJ2-3
d_call: -
clone_size: -
v_call: TRBV7-2
cdr3_aa: CASSQGDSKRDTQYF
cdr3_nt: TGTGCCAGCAGCCAGGGGGACTCCAAGCGGGATACGCAGTATTTT

j_call: TRBJ2-2
d_call: -
clone_size: -
v_call: TRBV5-6
cdr3_aa: CASSFRGNTGELFF
cdr3_nt: TGTGCCAGCAGCTTCAGGGGGAACACCGGGGAGCTGTTTTTT

j_call: TRBJ2-7
d_call: -
clone_size: -
v_call: TRBV27
cdr3_aa: CASTGTAHSYEQYF
cdr3_nt: TGTGCCAGCACAGGGACGGCCCACTCCTACGAGCAGTACTTC

j_call: TRBJ2-1
d_call: -
clone_size: -
v_call: TRBV2
cdr3_aa: CASSDTGGSPKDEQFF
cdr3_nt: TGTGCCAGCAGCGATACAGGAGGGAGTCCGAAGGATGAGCAGTTCTTC

j_call: TRBJ2-7
d_call: TRBD1
clone_size: -
v_call: TRBV6-1
cdr3_aa: CASLTGGFAEQYF
cdr3_nt: TGTGCCAGCTTGACAGGGGGTTTTGCCGAGCAGTACTTC

j_call: TRBJ2-5
d_call: -
clone_size: -
v_call: TRBV6-5
cdr3_aa: CASSLRGEQETQYF
cdr3_nt: TGTGCCAGCAGCCTCCGTGGAGAGCAAGAGACCCAGTACTTC

j_call: TRBJ1-2
d_call: -
clone_size: -
v_call: TRBV6-5
cdr3_aa: CASSLGSFIYTF
cdr3_nt: TGTGCCAGCAGTTTGGGAAGCTTCATCTACACCTTC

j_call: TRBJ2-4
d_call: -
clone_size: -
v_call: TRBV5-4
cdr3_aa: CASSFSSKNIQYF
cdr3_nt: TGTGCCAGCAGCTTTAGTTCCAAAAACATTCAGTACTTC

j_call: TRBJ2-1
d_call: -
clone_size: -
v_call: TRBV9
cdr3_aa: CASSLSYNEQFF
cdr3_nt: TGTGCCAGCAGCCTTTCCTACAATGAGCAGTTCTTC

j_call: TRBJ2-2
d_call: TRBD1
clone_size: once
v_call: TRBV27
cdr3_aa: CASSHNRGGELFF
cdr3_nt: TGTGCCAGCAGTCATAACAGGGGTGGGGAGCTGTTTTTT

j_call: TRBJ1-1
d_call: -
clone_size: -
v_call: TRBV6-1
cdr3_aa: CASSEQFHLNTEAFF
cdr3_nt: TGTGCCAGCAGTGAACAGTTCCATCTGAACACTGAAGCTTTCTTT

j_call: TRBJ2-1
d_call: -
clone_size: once
v_call: TRBV7-2
cdr3_aa: CASSLDAAGRNEQFF
cdr3_nt: TGTGCCAGCAGCTTAGACGCCGCGGGGAGGAATGAGCAGTTCTTC

j_call: TRBJ2-7
d_call: -
clone_size: -
v_call: TRBV27
cdr3_aa: CASSYVFVGGPYEQYF
cdr3_nt: TGTGCCAGCAGTTACGTCTTCGTGGGAGGCCCCTACGAGCAGTACTTC

j_call: TRBJ2-3
d_call: -
clone_size: -
v_call: TRBV6-5
cdr3_aa: CASKTGTDTDTQYF
cdr3_nt: TGTGCCAGCAAAACAGGGACCGATACAGATACGCAGTATTTT

j_call: TRBJ1-3
d_call: TRBD1
clone_size: once
v_call: TRBV5-6
cdr3_aa: CASSMWTGLSGNTIYF
cdr3_nt: TGTGCCAGCAGCATGTGGACAGGCCTATCTGGAAACACCATATATTTT

j_call: TRBJ2-7
d_call: TRBD2
clone_size: -
v_call: TRBV10-1
cdr3_aa: CASSPSSTTSGRSYEQYF
cdr3_nt: TGCGCCAGCAGCCCCTCATCGACGACTAGCGGGCGGTCCTACGAGCAGTACTTC

j_call: TRBJ2-7
d_call: -
clone_size: -
v_call: TRBV7-9
cdr3_aa: CASSPADSAYEQYF
cdr3_nt: TGTGCCAGCAGCCCAGCGGACAGCGCCTACGAGCAGTACTTC

j_call: TRBJ1-6
d_call: TRBD1
clone_size: -
v_call: TRBV6-1
cdr3_aa: CASSEYRDRNSPLHF
cdr3_nt: TGTGCCAGCAGTGAATATAGGGACAGGAATTCACCCCTCCACTTT

j_call: TRBJ2-7
d_call: -
clone_size: -
v_call: TRBV27
cdr3_aa: CASSFGLSSYEQYF
cdr3_nt: TGTGCCAGCAGTTTCGGGCTGAGCTCCTACGAGCAGTACTTC

j_call: TRBJ2-7
d_call: -
clone_size: -
v_call: TRBV27
cdr3_aa: CASSWVLQGFYYEQYF
cdr3_nt: TGTGCCAGCAGTTGGGTACTTCAGGGATTCTACTACGAGCAGTACTTC

j_call: TRBJ1-2
d_call: TRBD1
clone_size: -
v_call: TRBV27
cdr3_aa: CASSLSTGHGYTF
cdr3_nt: TGTGCCAGCAGTTTGTCGACAGGGCACGGCTACACCTTC

j_call: TRBJ2-5
d_call: TRBD2
clone_size: -
v_call: TRBV30
cdr3_aa: CAWTILAGSYQETQYF
cdr3_nt: TGTGCCTGGACCATCCTAGCGGGATCGTACCAAGAGACCCAGTACTTC

j_call: TRBJ2-7
d_call: TRBD2
clone_size: once
v_call: TRBV2
cdr3_aa: CASKWRGESEQYF
cdr3_nt: TGTGCCAGCAAGTGGCGGGGGGAAAGTGAGCAGTACTTC

j_call: TRBJ2-7
d_call: -
clone_size: once
v_call: TRBV6-1
cdr3_aa: CASSEGGFEYEQYF
cdr3_nt: TGTGCCAGCAGTGAAGGAGGGTTTGAATACGAGCAGTACTTC

j_call: TRBJ2-1
d_call: -
clone_size: -
v_call: TRBV14
cdr3_aa: CASSLIGGSEQFF
cdr3_nt: TGTGCCAGCAGCTTAATCGGGGGAAGTGAGCAGTTCTTC

j_call: TRBJ1-2
d_call: TRBD1
clone_size: few
v_call: TRBV19
cdr3_aa: CATTGGYYGYTF
cdr3_nt: TGTGCCACCACAGGGGGCTACTATGGCTACACCTTC

j_call: TRBJ1-1
d_call: TRBD1
clone_size: -
v_call: TRBV6-1
cdr3_aa: CASSELGTGGPLGTEAFF
cdr3_nt: TGTGCCAGCAGTGAATTGGGGACAGGGGGACCCTTGGGCACTGAAGCTTTCTTT

j_call: TRBJ1-2
d_call: -
clone_size: once
v_call: TRBV27
cdr3_aa: CASSLTGQLVYGYTF
cdr3_nt: TGTGCCAGCAGTTTAACAGGACAGCTGGTCTATGGCTACACCTTC